The text below deals with one T cell receptor beta chain. These data originate in a study of technical replicates of blood from several donors. Germline V gene lookup returns CDR1 SGHRS and CDR2 YFSETQ. The CDR3 spans 15 residues. With 4 bases clipped from V and 0 bases from J, the junction kept 7 bases outside the gene matches. Profiled with immunoSEQ multiplex PCR; TCRdb holds only in-frame clones, not every one. The sample carries around 85,000 clones, 85% to 95% recorded once. The receptor comes from a human donor in good health. What was sequenced was T cells isolated from PBMCs. V is TRBV5-1 and J is TRBJ2-7, with 7 positions matching TRBD1. CDR3 sequence reads: CASSRYRGSSYEQYF. The CDR3 DNA follows: TGCGCCAGCAGCCGATACAGGGGTAGCTCCTACGAGCAGTACTTC.